The clone carrying this TCR beta chain was counted only a few times. The antigen is unknown. This specimen belongs to a study of T cells in Graves' hyperthyroidism and ophthalmopathy. Broader study findings: Ophthalmopathy and stable hyperthyroidism were separated by a 13 V-J model. Most clonotypes expanded in the thyroid (above 0.001) were also present in blood. With a median lead of approximately 6 months before onset, the model predicted ophthalmopathy.

Uncontrolled infection, other autoimmune disease, pregnancy or lactation excluded patients. It was RNA transcripts that yielded the amplified TCR beta CDR3 regions. First-round RT-PCR of the TCR CDR3 relied on the HTBI primer set. TCRdb processed the multiplex PCR reads anew with MiXCR; each CDR3 protein has one entry. The sample has about 660,000 distinct CDR3 sequences, over 40% seen once; the top ten hold under 8.5%. The germline CDR1 and CDR2 sequences are SGHRS and YFSETQ. The V end lost 2 bases, the J end lost 1 base, and 12 bases lay between the germline ends. The CDR3 runs 15 residues. The sequencing sample was made of peripheral blood or thyroid tissue (not recorded which). The receptor was isolated from an adult man with Graves' disease, either hyperthyroidism or ophthalmopathy (not recorded which). The V and J genes are TRBV5-1 and TRBJ2-5; D is possibly TRBD2 (6 bases). CDR3 residues: CASSFLLGLQETQYF. The CDR3 region has the DNA TGCGCCAGCAGCTTCCTATTGGGACTCCAAGAGACCCAGTACTTC.